This T cell receptor beta chain was sequenced in a study of graft-versus-host responses after intestinal transplantation. Per germline, CDR1 SGHRS and CDR2 YFSETQ. The CDR3 has 13 amino acids. V was cut by 1 base and J by 5 bases, with 7 bases left in between. Only in-frame clones appear in the TCRdb table, and some are missing; sequencing was by immunoSEQ multiplex PCR. The table shows about 82,000 clones, with 91% occurring only once. In the case of this clone: What it binds is not known.

Study-level points and caveats: The study associated peak circulating GvH clone levels with early post-transplant HvG declines. Detection of GvH clones occurred in recipient marrow, and some had their first appearance in ileum or blood.

The genes are TRBV5-1 and TRBJ1-3; D remains ambiguous. The sequenced sample was unstimulated CD4+ T cells sorted from spleen or lymph node cells, obtained before intestinal transplant. The sequence was collected from a human donor who received an intestinal transplant. This CDR3 reads CASSLTDRNTIYF. The CDR3 bases are TGCGCCAGCAGCTTGACAGACAGAAACACCATATATTTT.